This TCR beta chain is from a study of cytomegalovirus exposure and HLA in healthy donors. As regards this clone: The junction shows a germline mismatch at one end, possibly a read error.

Germline-derived CDR1 and CDR2 are SGHAT and FQNNGV. The CDR3 loop spans 15 amino acids. Primers for the PCR totalled 60 Vbeta and 13 Jbeta. Data came from immunoSEQ multiplex PCR; TCRdb stores just in-frame clones and leaves some out. This listing includes 110,000 to 150,000 clones. V is TRBV11-2 and J is TRBJ2-1, with 8 nucleotides matching TRBD2. The origin of this receptor is a man in his forties or fifties in good health and CMV-seronegative. The sample comprised PBMCs. The CDR3 nucleotides are TGTGCCAGCAGATTAGCGGGGAGCTCCTACAATGAGCAGTTCTTC. Its translation: CASRLAGSSYNEQFF.